The rows below give T cell receptor beta chains drawn from one sample of a study of blood T cells in healthy people across ages. From the 5' RACE reads, TCRdb called clonotypes with MiXCR, one entry per CDR3 protein. The sample holds about 2 million distinct CDR3 sequences, around 48% seen once. The sequenced sample was blood. All receptors come from a woman aged 35 to 49 in good health. CDR3s include the opening cysteine and the closing phenylalanine or tryptophan. The D gene is left open where the match is weak. Where a row states a size, it is once, few, many or the class of an expanded clone; other rows omit it.

v_gene	abundance	j_gene	d_gene	CDR3nt	CDR3aa
TRBV20-1	.	TRBJ1-2	.	TGCAGTTTCCTGGATCAGGGCTACACCTTC	CSFLDQGYTF
TRBV7-8	.	TRBJ2-6	.	TGTGCCAGCAGCCAGGGGGGGTCGGCTGGGGCCAACGTCCTGACTTTC	CASSQGGSAGANVLTF
TRBV7-2	.	TRBJ1-2	TRBD1	TGTGCCGGCCCTTCCAGGGGGGGAGATGGCTACACCTTC	CAGPSRGGDGYTF
TRBV28	.	TRBJ2-1	TRBD1	TGTGCCAGCCTCAACCGACAGGGCAACAATGAGCAGTTCTTC	CASLNRQGNNEQFF
TRBV18	.	TRBJ1-6	.	TGTGCCAGCTCCCCGAACAGGGCTCCAAGGAATTCACCCCTCCACTTT	CASSPNRAPRNSPLHF
TRBV20-1	.	TRBJ2-7	.	TGCAGTGCCGGACAAGTTCCCTCCTACGAGCAGTACTTC	CSAGQVPSYEQYF
TRBV29-1	.	TRBJ1-1	.	TGCAGCGTCGGCAGCGACAGGAACACTGAAGCTTTCTTT	CSVGSDRNTEAFF
TRBV28	many	TRBJ2-1	.	TGTGCCAGCAGACGACAGAGCGGCTACGCGCAGTTCTTC	CASRRQSGYAQFF
TRBV4-3	few	TRBJ1-6	.	TGCGCCAGCAGCCAAGATATTCGGGGCCGGGATTCACCCCTCCACTTT	CASSQDIRGRDSPLHF
TRBV6-2/TRBV6-3	few	TRBJ2-7	.	TGTGCCAGCAAGCAGGGGTTGGGCGAGCAGTACTTC	CASKQGLGEQYF
TRBV11-2	many	TRBJ2-1	TRBD2	TGTGCCAGCAGCTTGAGACTAGCGGGGAACAATGAGCAGTTCTTC	CASSLRLAGNNEQFF
TRBV7-2	.	TRBJ2-1	.	TGTGCCAGCAGCTTACAGGGGAGTGAGCAGTTCTTC	CASSLQGSEQFF
TRBV6-5	few	TRBJ1-2	TRBD1	TGTGCCAGCAGTTACCGACGGACAGGGGATAGAGGCTACACCTTC	CASSYRRTGDRGYTF
TRBV5-1	.	TRBJ2-5	.	TGCGCCAGCAGCTTGGAGACAGGAACGGAGACCCAGTACTTC	CASSLETGTETQYF
TRBV6-4	.	TRBJ2-3	TRBD2	TGCGCCAGCAGTGACTCGTTCCTAGCGGGGGATACGCAGTATTTT	CASSDSFLAGDTQYF
TRBV2	.	TRBJ2-3	.	TGTGCCAGCAGAGTGGACTCAGATACGCAGTATTTT	CASRVDSDTQYF
TRBV28	once	TRBJ1-2	.	TGTGCCAGCAGTTTATATCGGGGTGAATATGGCTACACCTTC	CASSLYRGEYGYTF